This passage covers 31 T cell receptor beta chains from one sample sequenced in a study of blood T cell repertoires in COVID-19 (TCRdb year 2020). Libraries were made using the immunoSEQ multiplex PCR assay. TCRdb retrieved this table from immuneACCESS and kept in-frame rearrangements only. Not all clones are present; in checked studies, unresolved V genes account for under half, and no reason is known for the remainder. Counted in this sample were roughly 90,000 clones; approximately 85% of them appeared once. 3% to 3.5% of the sample is held by the ten biggest clonotypes. The sequencing input was peripheral blood. The source of these receptors is a woman of 80 years or more with COVID-19, enrolled during active disease.

This clone has just a few counts. The chain uses TRBV5-1 and TRBJ2-2; D gene ambiguous. Deletions cut 0 bases from V and 1 base from J, with 7 bases between. CDR1 SGHRS and CDR2 YFSETQ come from the germline V gene. This CDR3 region has 15 residues. The CDR3 coding sequence is TGCGCCAGCAGCTTGGCCGAGCGGAACACCGGGGAGCTGTTTTTT. It translates to CASSLAERNTGELFF.

This sequence joins TRBV9 and TRBJ2-7, with 8 positions matching TRBD1. The CDR3 runs 14 residues. From germline, CDR1 is SGDLS and CDR2 YYNGEE. The V gene end was trimmed by 3 bases and the J gene end by 8 bases; junction bases not matched to a gene: 10. The CDR3 nucleotides read TGTGCCAGCAGCGCCCGGGACAGGCCAGGGCAGCAGTACTTC. This codes for CASSARDRPGQQYF.

J is TRBJ1-5 and V is TRBV23-1; 9 bases are shared with TRBD1. TRBV23-1 is classed as an ORF, of uncertain function. The V and J ends lost 4 bases and 0 bases, in that order; junction bases with no gene match: 7. CDR3 size: 17 residues. The CDR3 DNA follows: TGCGCCAGCAGTCGACCTCCGGGACAGGGTAGCAATCAGCCCCAGCATTTT. Its translation: CASSRPPGQGSNQPQHF.

This clone was counted once. This chain uses TRBV27 with TRBJ2-1; 9 bases align to TRBD1. The CDR3 runs 16 residues. With 5 bases clipped from V and 0 bases from J, the junction kept 5 bases outside the gene matches. Germline values: CDR1 MNHEY, CDR2 SMNVEV (reference sequence). CDR3 bases: TGTGCCAGCAGTCCCCCGACAGGGGGCTCCTACAATGAGCAGTTCTTC. It specifies CASSPPTGGSYNEQFF.

In this sample, this clone turned up a few times. This chain connects TRBV6-5 to TRBJ2-2, with a weak D call TRBD1 (5 bases). The CDR3 is made up of 14 amino acids. V lost 7 bases and J lost 2, with 11 bases in between. From germline, CDR1 is MNHEY and CDR2 SVGAGI. DNA of the CDR3: TGTGCCAGCAAGTGGCAGGGTAACACCGGGGAGCTGTTTTTT. This encodes CASKWQGNTGELFF.

V gene TRBV3-1 (or the pseudogene TRBV3-2) combines with J gene TRBJ2-3, with a tentative D call TRBD1 (5 bases). This CDR3 comprises 14 residues. Germline values: CDR1 LGHDT, CDR2 YNNKEL (reference sequence). The V gene lost 0 bases and the J gene lost 6 bases, with 10 bases spanning the gap. CDR3 amino acids: CASSQDYQGDTQYF. The CDR3 DNA is TGTGCCAGCAGCCAAGACTATCAGGGTGATACGCAGTATTTT.

The chain is built from TRBV29-1 and TRBJ1-5, with 7 nucleotides matching TRBD1. This CDR3 comprises 12 residues. V was pared by 6 bases and J by 7 bases, with 6 bases of the junction left unmatched. Germline V gene data show CDR1 as SQVTM and CDR2 as ANQGSEA. CDR3 bases: TGCAGCGTCTCGACAGGGACACAGCCCCAGCATTTT. This translates into CSVSTGTQPQHF.

A few counts support this clone. The chain joins TRBV10-2 to TRBJ2-3; 7 bases fit TRBD1. The germline V gene has CDR1 WSHSY and CDR2 SAAADI. The CDR3 length is 13 residues. V lost 8 bases, J lost 2 bases, and 4 bases stayed unmatched. CDR3 DNA sequence: TGCGCCAGCGTCGACAGGGTCACAGATACGCAGTATTTT. It specifies CASVDRVTDTQYF.

This chain uses TRBV12-3 or TRBV12-4 with TRBJ1-5; D unclear. V was cut by 1 base and J by 5 bases, with 6 bases left in between. The CDR3 consists of 13 residues. The CDR3: CASSLVRHQPQHF. DNA for the CDR3: TGTGCCAGCAGTTTAGTGAGGCATCAGCCCCAGCATTTT.

The V and J genes are TRBV20-1 and TRBJ2-1; 7 bases are shared with TRBD2. The CDR3 is 11 residues long. CDR1 DFQATT and CDR2 SNEGSKA come from the germline V gene (reference sequence). V lost 3 bases, J lost 7 bases, and 0 bases stayed unmatched. The CDR3, as DNA: TGCAGTGCTAGGGGAGGGAATGAGCAGTTCTTC. This gives the protein CSARGGNEQFF.

V gene TRBV19 combines with J gene TRBJ1-1; D might be TRBD1 (5 bases). CDR1 and CDR2 (germline): LNHDA, SQIVND (reference sequence). The ends were cut back, 7 bases at V and 4 bases at J, with 10 bases in the middle. The CDR3 is 12 amino acids. This CDR3 reads CASKGRATEAFF. The CDR3 bases are TGTGCCAGTAAGGGGCGAGCCACTGAAGCTTTCTTT.

This clone appeared a single time. V gene TRBV5-1 combines with J gene TRBJ2-7; D ambiguous. In germline, CDR1 is SGHRS, CDR2 YFSETQ. The CDR3 length is 12 residues. The V and J ends lost 2 bases and 2 bases respectively, with 5 bases between them. Here the CDR3 reads CASSLTPYEQYF. CDR3 coding DNA: TGCGCCAGCAGCTTAACACCCTACGAGCAGTACTTC.

The chain combines TRBV18 with TRBJ2-1; 9 nucleotides agree with TRBD2. Per the germline V gene, CDR1 is KGHSH and CDR2 is LQKENI. The V gene end was trimmed by 5 bases and the J gene end by 10 bases; junction bases not matched to a gene: 6. The CDR3 is made up of 13 amino acids. CDR3 DNA sequence: TGTGCCAGCTCAACCGGGCTAGCGGGGGAGCAGTTCTTC. Protein: CASSTGLAGEQFF. Drawing the rest from reference TRBV18 and TRBJ2-1, the complete variable domain is NAGVMQNPRHLVRRRGQEARLRCSPMKGHSHVYWYRQLPEEGLKFMVYLQKENIIDESGMPKERFSAEFPKEGPSILRIQQVVRGDSAAYFCASSTGLAGEQFFGPGTRLTVL.

The genes are TRBV28 and TRBJ2-5, with 7 positions matching TRBD1. The CDR3 has 13 amino acids. With 8 bases clipped from V and 5 bases from J, the junction kept 8 bases outside the gene matches. Germline CDR1 MDHEN, CDR2 SYDVKM. CDR3 residues: CASWTGGRETQYF. In nucleotides, the CDR3 is TGTGCCAGCTGGACAGGTGGTAGGGAGACCCAGTACTTC.

The V gene is TRBV5-4, the J gene TRBJ2-3; weak D call: TRBD2 (5 bases). The CDR3 consists of 13 residues. Germline values: CDR1 SGHNT, CDR2 YYREEE (reference sequence). With 3 bases removed from V and 1 base from J, the gap between germline ends came to 6 bases. The CDR3: CASSWTGTDTQYF. The CDR3 DNA follows: TGTGCCAGCAGCTGGACTGGCACAGATACGCAGTATTTT.

In nucleotides, the CDR3 is TGTGCCAGCAGCGACACATCTATCGGGGAGCTGTTTTTT. This gives the protein CASSDTSIGELFF. The V gene is TRBV7-2, the J gene TRBJ2-2; no definite D call. The CDR3 is 13 residues long. Trimming stripped 5 bases from V and 7 bases from J, with 11 bases between. Per germline, CDR1 SGHTA and CDR2 FQGNSA. Based on the CDR3 plus reference TRBV7-2 and TRBJ2-2, the full variable domain is GAGVSQSPSNKVTEKGKDVELRCDPISGHTALYWYRQSLGQGLEFLIYFQGNSAPDKSGLPSDRFSAERTGGSVSTLTIQRTQQEDSAVYLCASSDTSIGELFFGEGSRLTVL.

CDR3 coding DNA: TGTGCCAGCAGCCAAGATTTTGGCAGTATTAATGAAAAACTGTTTTTT. Its translation is CASSQDFGSINEKLFF. The chain combines TRBV4-2 with TRBJ1-4; D gene uncertain. This CDR3 is built from 16 residues. CDR1 is LGHNA, CDR2 YNFKEQ, per germline. Trimming left V 0 bases short and J 4 bases short, with 12 bases between.

There are a few counts of this clone. The conserved closing phenylalanine or tryptophan is absent in this CDR3, likely reflecting a read error. No DNA is shown, since the ends of the CDR3 on it are uncertain; the CDR3 is the one TCRdb lists. This chain links TRBV20-1 with TRBJ2-7; the D segment call TRBD1 is taken from the table without a DNA check. CDR1 DFQATT and CDR2 SNEGSKA come from the germline V gene (reference sequence). The CDR3 sequence runs 9 residues, both termini included. The CDR3 region is CSAAGQGPI.

The V and J genes are TRBV6-1 and TRBJ1-1; perhaps TRBD1 as D (6 bases). The ends were cut back, 3 bases at V and 4 bases at J, with 18 bases in the middle. The CDR3 length is 16 residues. CDR1 and CDR2 (germline): MNHNS, SASEGT. The CDR3 loop is CASSDVPTGWPTEAFF. The CDR3 coding sequence is TGTGCCAGCAGTGACGTTCCTACAGGGTGGCCCACTGAAGCTTTCTTT.

The chain is built from TRBV5-1 and TRBJ2-7, with a tentative D call TRBD2 (5 bases). Trimming took 3 bases from V and 3 from J, leaving 13 bases between them. The CDR3 length is 14 residues. The V gene's germline CDR1 is SGHRS and CDR2 YFSETQ. CDR3 sequence reads: CASSSTGGRYEQYF. CDR3 DNA: TGCGCCAGCAGCTCAACTGGAGGACGCTACGAGCAGTACTTC.

The J gene is TRBJ1-2, the V gene TRBV19, with 9 positions matching TRBD1. Germline CDR1 LNHDA, CDR2 SQIVND (reference sequence). The CDR3 runs 13 residues. Trimming at V came to 3 bases and at J to 8 bases, leaving 4 bases not matched to a gene. The CDR3 region has the DNA TGTGCCAGTAGTATGGACAGGGGACCCGGCTACACCTTC. It yields the protein CASSMDRGPGYTF. Combining the CDR3 with reference TRBV19 and TRBJ1-2 gives the whole variable domain DGGITQSPKYLFRKEGQNVTLSCEQNLNHDAMYWYRQDPGQGLRLIYYSQIVNDFQKGDIAEGYSVSREKKESFPLTVTSAQKNPTAFYLCASSMDRGPGYTFGSGTRLTVV.

CDR3 DNA sequence: TGTGCCAGTAGTACCCCGACTAGCGGGAGGAGCTCCTACAATGAGCAGTTCTTC. This gives the protein CASSTPTSGRSSYNEQFF. The chain uses TRBV19 and TRBJ2-1, with 13 bases fitting TRBD2. The germline gives CDR1 LNHDA, CDR2 SQIVND (reference sequence). The CDR3 runs 18 residues. J was trimmed by 0 bases and V by 4 bases; bases with no gene match: 6.

The CDR3 sequence: CASSSGLAGGPIANTQYF. The CDR3 DNA is TGCGCCAGCAGCTCTGGACTAGCGGGAGGGCCGATCGCAAATACGCAGTATTTT. The rearrangement joins TRBV5-1 to TRBJ2-3, with 15 bases identical to TRBD2. Trimming took 3 bases from V and 7 from J; bases not matched to a gene: 12. The CDR3 has 18 residues. Per germline, CDR1 SGHRS and CDR2 YFSETQ.

The gene calls are TRBV24-1 and TRBJ2-7; TRBD2 matches at 9 bases. CDR1 and CDR2 from the germline V gene are KGHDR and SFDVKD. The ends lost 3 bases at V and 6 bases at J; junction bases unmatched: 11. This CDR3 has 16 residues. CDR3 residues: CATSDPGGTSIGEQYF. The CDR3 DNA follows: TGTGCCACCAGTGATCCCGGCGGGACTAGCATCGGCGAGCAGTACTTC.

The V and J genes are TRBV11-2 and TRBJ1-6; TRBD1 might be the D (5 bases). CDR1 and CDR2 from the germline V gene are SGHAT and FQNNGV. The V end lost 1 base, the J end lost 10 bases, and 11 bases lay between the germline ends. The CDR3 is 14 residues long. This chain's CDR3 is CASSLVGVRSPLHF. The CDR3 DNA is TGTGCCAGCAGCTTAGTAGGGGTCAGGTCACCCCTCCACTTT.

The chain carries TRBV18 and TRBJ2-1; D unresolved. Germline CDR1 is KGHSH and CDR2 is LQKENI. Trimming shortened V by 2 bases and J by 0 bases, and 5 bases separated the two germline ends. CDR3 length equals 14 residues. The CDR3 here is CASSPLSSYNEQFF. DNA for the CDR3: TGTGCCAGCTCACCATTGAGCTCCTACAATGAGCAGTTCTTC.

This chain links TRBV18 with TRBJ1-4; TRBD1 aligns across 8 bases. The ends lost 4 bases at V and 3 bases at J; junction bases unmatched: 7. Germline V lookup: CDR1 KGHSH, CDR2 LQKENI. The CDR3 has 16 amino acids. The CDR3 here is CASSRLPGGPNEKLFF. Here the CDR3 DNA reads TGTGCCAGCTCACGACTTCCAGGGGGCCCTAATGAAAAACTGTTTTTT.

The chain carries TRBV28 and TRBJ2-7, with 11 bases fitting TRBD2. V shed 7 bases, J shed 2 bases, and the junction held 10 bases outside the gene matches. The germline V gene encodes CDR1 MDHEN and CDR2 SYDVKM. The length of the CDR3 is 16 residues. Here the CDR3 reads CASIASSGRPTYEQYF. The CDR3 DNA follows: TGTGCCAGCATAGCATCTAGCGGGAGGCCTACCTACGAGCAGTACTTC.

The V call is TRBV18, the J call TRBJ2-3; 9 bases agree with TRBD2. Germline V lookup: CDR1 KGHSH, CDR2 LQKENI. The V gene end was trimmed by 11 bases and the J gene end by 0 bases; junction bases not matched to a gene: 3. The CDR3 has 13 residues. CDR3 sequence (DNA): TGTGCCTTAGCGGGGGCTAGCACAGATACGCAGTATTTT. This gives the protein CALAGASTDTQYF.

This chain joins TRBV5-1 and TRBJ1-6, with a tentative D call TRBD1 (5 bases). The CDR3 covers 14 residues. V was trimmed by 4 bases and J by 9 bases, leaving 14 bases between them. Germline V lookup: CDR1 SGHRS, CDR2 YFSETQ. The DNA for the CDR3 is TGCGCCAGCAGCCCGGGGGACCGAAGTTCACCCCTCCACTTT. This translates into CASSPGDRSSPLHF.

The chain is built from TRBV6-5 and TRBJ2-5; 7 nucleotides agree with TRBD1. Germline CDR1 MNHEY, CDR2 SVGAGI. Unmatched junction bases numbered 7, after V lost 1 base and J lost 5 bases. This CDR3 region has 15 residues. The CDR3 protein is CASSYWETGRETQYF. CDR3 DNA sequence: TGTGCCAGCAGTTACTGGGAGACAGGGCGGGAGACCCAGTACTTC.